This T cell receptor beta chain was documented in a study of blood T cell repertoires in COVID-19. This clone has just one count. The assay was immunoSEQ multiplex PCR, and TCRdb's table has in-frame clones only and misses some. The sample has roughly 350,000 clones, about 92% seen once. The source of this sequence is a woman in her twenties or thirties who had recovered from COVID-19. Sequencing was performed on PBMCs or T cells enriched from blood (not recorded which).

DNA for the CDR3: TGTGCCAGTTCGAATCCCAGGGGGTTTGAAAAACTGTTTTTT. As protein: CASSNPRGFEKLFF. V is TRBV28 and J is TRBJ1-4; TRBD1 aligns across 7 bases. V lost 9 bases to trimming and J lost 7 bases; unmatched junction nucleotides: 11. This CDR3 is built from 14 residues. Germline lookup yields CDR1 MDHEN and CDR2 SYDVKM.